This T cell receptor (beta chain) derives from a study of blood T cell repertoires in COVID-19. At the level of the study: Spain, Italy and the United States supplied samples that represented acute and convalescent COVID-19. T cells, B-cell-depleted T cells, or PBMCs provided the cDNA or gDNA that served as material.

This CDR3 spans 15 amino acids. Germline assignment: CDR1 MNHNS and CDR2 SASEGT. V was shortened by 0 bases and J by 4 bases, with 10 bases between the two germline ends. Under the authors' procedure: Counts of nucleated cells, estimated from reference gene primer amplification, were obtained. TCRdb keeps only in-frame clones here, not all; method: immunoSEQ multiplex PCR. The D gene and trimming were derived from the DNA, and the V and J assignments and clone size from that table. The data contain some 85,000 clones, 60% to 85% of them singletons. The chain is built from TRBV6-1 and TRBJ2-4; a weak D match, TRBD2 (6 bases). This clonotype was obtained from a human donor in a cohort sampled during active COVID-19. The material sequenced was peripheral blood. The CDR3 spells CASSEAREVKNIQYF. DNA for the CDR3: TGTGCCAGCAGTGAAGCCAGGGAGGTTAAAAACATTCAGTACTTC.